One sample yielded the 10 T cell receptor beta chains listed below, sequenced in a study of blood T cell repertoires in COVID-19. Some clones are missing from TCRdb's copy, which holds only in-frame ones; the method was immunoSEQ multiplex PCR. This sample has about 130,000 clones, with around four fifths found just once. The source material was peripheral blood. The receptors derive from a man aged 40-49 years with active or convalescent COVID-19.

This chain joins TRBV3-1 (or the pseudogene TRBV3-2) and TRBJ2-3; D could derive from TRBD1 or TRBD2 (6 bases each). The CDR3 runs 12 residues. The germline V and J ends were trimmed by 4 bases and 11 bases, with 13 bases remaining between them. Germline V lookup: CDR1 LGHDT, CDR2 YNNKEL (reference sequence). The CDR3 DNA reads as TGTGCCAGCAGCCTAGAGGGGGGAGGGCAGTATTTT. It yields the protein CASSLEGGGQYF.

This clone was seen more than once but under ten times. This chain uses TRBV6-5 with TRBJ1-1, with no clear D. Trimming removed 9 bases at V and 0 bases at J, with 11 bases between. Germline V gives CDR1 MNHEY, CDR2 SVGAGI. There are 13 residues in the CDR3. The CDR3 DNA follows: TGTGCCAGTCGACTGATGATGAACACTGAAGCTTTCTTT. It yields the protein CASRLMMNTEAFF.

The chain couples TRBV18 to TRBJ2-3; 8 bases are a match to TRBD1. The CDR3 length is 14 residues. CDR1 is KGHSH and CDR2 is LQKENI in the germline V gene. Losses at the gene ends were 5 bases for V and 4 bases for J; bases not matched to a gene: 5. The CDR3 coding sequence is TGTGCCAGCTCAGGACAGGGCGTTGCAGATACGCAGTATTTT. Amino acid sequence: CASSGQGVADTQYF.

The chain joins TRBV5-1 to TRBJ1-2; 10 bases align to TRBD1. The germline gives CDR1 SGHRS, CDR2 YFSETQ. V gave up 3 bases and J gave up 2 bases; unmatched junction bases: 1. The length of the CDR3 is 14 residues. CDR3 region: CASSSTGGNYGYTF. The CDR3, as DNA: TGCGCCAGCAGCTCGACAGGGGGCAACTATGGCTACACCTTC.

This chain connects TRBV14 to TRBJ2-3; 10 nucleotides match TRBD2. After removal of 1 base from V and 3 bases from J, the junction contained 4 bases not matched to a gene. The CDR3 extends over 16 amino acids. Germline values: CDR1 SGHDN, CDR2 FVKESK. CDR3 sequence reads: CASSQGTSGATDTQYF. CDR3 in DNA: TGTGCCAGCAGCCAAGGAACTAGCGGGGCGACAGATACGCAGTATTTT.

This chain uses TRBV7-6 with TRBJ2-3, with 11 bases identical to TRBD2. In germline, CDR1 is SGHVS, CDR2 FNYEAQ. The CDR3 spans 17 residues. V lost 1 base to trimming and J lost 6 bases; unmatched junction nucleotides: 9. CDR3 loop: CASSLEVAGGPGDTQYF. DNA for the CDR3: TGTGCCAGCAGCTTAGAAGTAGCGGGGGGGCCGGGGGATACGCAGTATTTT.

V and J are TRBV3-1 (or the pseudogene TRBV3-2) and TRBJ2-3, with TRBD2 identical over 10 bases. After removal of 4 bases from V and 2 bases from J, the junction contained 6 bases not matched to a gene. CDR1 LGHDT and CDR2 YNNKEL come from the germline V gene (reference sequence). The CDR3 extends over 16 amino acids. DNA of the CDR3: TGTGCCAGCAGCCCCTCTAGCGGGGGTTACACAGATACGCAGTATTTT. This encodes CASSPSSGGYTDTQYF.

V is TRBV27 and J is TRBJ2-1; TRBD2 aligns across 9 bases. This CDR3 is 15 amino acids long. CDR1 MNHEY and CDR2 SMNVEV come from the germline V gene (reference sequence). Germline trimming cut 2 bases from V and 6 bases from J; bases unmatched to any gene: 5. The chain's CDR3 is CASSLGASGTNEQFF. The CDR3, as DNA: TGTGCCAGCAGTTTAGGGGCTAGCGGGACCAATGAGCAGTTCTTC.

The chain recombines TRBV7-2 with TRBJ2-7, with D perhaps matching TRBD1 (5 bases). The CDR3 runs to 15 residues. Trimming took off 1 base at V and 2 bases at J, with 12 bases between the two ends. The germline gives CDR1 SGHTA, CDR2 FQGNSA. CDR3 sequence reads: CASSLDRQGPYEQYF. DNA of the CDR3: TGTGCCAGCAGCTTAGATCGGCAGGGTCCCTACGAGCAGTACTTC.

The DNA for the CDR3 is TGCAGCGTTGAAGAGCGGACAGGAGTGTTCTTC. Encoded protein: CSVEERTGVFF. The V gene is TRBV29-1, the J gene TRBJ2-1; TRBD1 agrees at 7 bases. Germline V gives CDR1 SQVTM, CDR2 ANQGSEA. V was pared by 0 bases and J by 15 bases, with 5 bases of the junction left unmatched. The CDR3 has 11 amino acids.